A selection of T cell receptor beta chains follows, all from one sample in a study of cytomegalovirus exposure and HLA in healthy donors. The repertoire was sequenced with immunoSEQ multiplex PCR; TCRdb's copy has only in-frame clones and lacks some. This sample has 150,000 to 200,000 clones; approximately 80% occur once, and the top ten carry about 9.7%. The sample was PBMCs. The receptor set was obtained from a man younger than 35 in good health and CMV-seropositive. Both conserved end residues are part of each CDR3. Fields, in order: CDR3 length, V gene, clone size, J gene, D gene, CDR3 protein, CDR3 DNA. A D gene is named only where the DNA matches it firmly. Size values are once, few and many counts, or a class for expanded clones, and some rows have none.

>15|TRBV2|once|TRBJ2-1|TRBD1
CASTGTGGRLNEQFF
TGTGCCAGCACCGGGACAGGGGGCAGGTTAAATGAGCAGTTCTTC
>16|TRBV7-9|.|TRBJ2-2|.
CASSLAQAANTGELFF
TGTGCCAGCAGCTTAGCGCAGGCAGCTAACACCGGGGAGCTGTTTTTT
>14|TRBV5-4|.|TRBJ2-5|.
CASSFLSGQETQYF
TGTGCCAGCAGCTTTCTTTCAGGACAAGAGACCCAGTACTTC
>16|TRBV29-1|.|TRBJ2-3|TRBD1
CSVEPSDRGRTDTQYF
TGCAGCGTTGAACCCTCCGACAGGGGGAGGACAGATACGCAGTATTTT
>12|TRBV6-1|.|TRBJ2-1|.
CASSIGFNEQFF
TGTGCCAGCAGTATCGGGTTCAATGAGCAGTTCTTC
>11|TRBV7-9|few|TRBJ2-3|.
CASVAPDTQYF
TGTGCCAGCGTGGCTCCAGATACGCAGTATTTT
>17|TRBV28|.|TRBJ2-3|TRBD2
CASSTGTSGTSTDTQYF
TGTGCCAGCAGTACCGGGACTAGCGGGACTAGCACAGATACGCAGTATTTT
>17|TRBV7-9|.|TRBJ2-7|TRBD1
CASSFALGQGSDYEQYF
TGTGCCAGCAGTTTTGCATTGGGACAGGGATCCGACTACGAGCAGTACTTC
>14|TRBV7-8|once|TRBJ2-5|.
CASSLYSRQETQYF
TGTGCCAGCAGCTTATATTCCCGGCAAGAGACCCAGTACTTC
>15|TRBV18|few|TRBJ1-3|.
CASSPGPDSGNTIYF
TGTGCCAGCTCACCGGGCCCCGACTCTGGAAACACCATATATTTT
>19|TRBV19|once|TRBJ1-5|TRBD1
CASSIEPRAFTGAVKPQHF
TGTGCCAGTAGTATAGAGCCTAGGGCCTTTACAGGGGCGGTCAAGCCCCAGCATTTT
>15|TRBV19|.|TRBJ1-2|.
CASSPTGGGGSGYTF
TGTGCCAGTAGCCCCACTGGGGGCGGGGGGAGCGGCTACACCTTC
>14|TRBV7-3|.|TRBJ2-5|.
CASSIWGPQETQYF
TGTGCCAGCAGTATTTGGGGCCCCCAAGAGACCCAGTACTTC
>15|TRBV6-1|few|TRBJ1-4|.
CASSELHGTNEKLFF
TGTGCCAGCAGTGAATTACACGGGACTAATGAAAAACTGTTTTTT
>11|TRBV20-1|few|TRBJ2-7|.
CSASSGHEQYF
TGCAGTGCTAGCAGCGGACACGAGCAGTACTTC
>13|TRBV5-6|.|TRBJ1-1|.
CASRIGSNTEAFF
TGTGCCAGCAGGATAGGGAGTAACACTGAAGCTTTCTTT
>15|TRBV27|.|TRBJ2-3|.
CASSPGQSDADTQYF
TGTGCCAGCAGTCCAGGACAGTCGGATGCAGATACGCAGTATTTT
>14|TRBV30|.|TRBJ1-1|.
CAWSGLSSGSEAFF
TGTGCCTGGAGTGGGTTAAGTTCGGGGTCTGAAGCTTTCTTT
>17|TRBV5-4|.|TRBJ2-7|TRBD1
CASSLGGRQGASYEQYF
TGTGCCAGCAGCTTGGGGGGAAGGCAGGGGGCGTCCTACGAGCAGTACTTC
>16|TRBV5-6|.|TRBJ2-3|TRBD1
CASSLGQGGPTDTQYF
TGTGCCAGCAGCTTGGGACAGGGTGGACCCACAGATACGCAGTATTTT
>14|TRBV6-1|.|TRBJ2-7|TRBD1
CASSEGGTGDEQYF
TGTGCCAGCAGTGAAGGGGGGACAGGCGACGAGCAGTACTTC
>17|TRBV4-2|.|TRBJ2-5|TRBD1
CASSHPPGGAGEETQYF
TGTGCCAGCAGCCATCCACCAGGGGGCGCCGGGGAAGAGACCCAGTACTTC
>14|TRBV18|few|TRBJ2-2|.
CASSPTVNTGELFF
TGTGCCAGCTCACCGACAGTGAACACCGGGGAGCTGTTTTTT
>15|TRBV28|once|TRBJ2-7|TRBD1
CASSFIRDSNYEQYF
TGTGCCAGCAGTTTTATTCGGGACAGCAACTACGAGCAGTACTTC
>15|TRBV6-1|.|TRBJ1-2|TRBD1
CASSDTGRGTDGYTF
TGTGCCAGCAGTGATACAGGCAGGGGGACAGATGGCTACACCTTC
>13|TRBV7-9|.|TRBJ2-5|.
CASSSGLRETQYF
TGTGCCAGCAGTTCGGGACTCCGGGAGACCCAGTACTTC
>14|TRBV7-6|once|TRBJ2-5|.
CASSLEIDSETQYF
TGTGCCAGCAGCTTGGAGATTGACTCTGAGACCCAGTACTTC
>16|TRBV6-1|.|TRBJ1-1|TRBD1
CASSAPDRGRNTEAFF
TGTGCCAGCAGTGCACCCGACAGGGGGCGGAACACTGAAGCTTTCTTT
>15|TRBV7-9|.|TRBJ1-1|TRBD1
CASRPPQGMNTEAFF
TGTGCCAGCAGACCCCCACAGGGGATGAACACTGAAGCTTTCTTT
>13|TRBV4-1|.|TRBJ2-7|TRBD2
CASSLGLADEQYF
TGCGCCAGCAGCCTCGGACTAGCGGACGAGCAGTACTTC
>13|TRBV7-3|few|TRBJ1-2|TRBD1
CASSRGQGYGYTF
TGTGCCAGCAGCCGTGGACAGGGGTATGGCTACACCTTC
>16|TRBV7-3|few|TRBJ2-1|.
CASRPDGGSSYNEQFF
TGTGCCAGCAGGCCTGATGGGGGGAGCTCCTACAATGAGCAGTTCTTC
>16|TRBV27|.|TRBJ1-3|TRBD1
CASSTIYRGTMNTIYF
TGTGCCAGCAGTACCATCTACAGGGGTACTATGAACACCATATATTTT
>14|TRBV6-1|few|TRBJ2-7|TRBD2
CASSELLAGAVQYF
TGTGCCAGCAGTGAACTACTAGCGGGAGCGGTGCAGTACTTC
>15|TRBV2|.|TRBJ1-5|TRBD1
CASTPVGQGGQPQHF
TGTGCCAGCACCCCAGTTGGACAGGGCGGTCAGCCCCAGCATTTT
>13|TRBV30|.|TRBJ2-1|.
CAWSVRLDSEQFF
TGTGCCTGGAGTGTACGACTAGACTCTGAGCAGTTCTTC
>11|TRBV6-5|.|TRBJ1-1|.
CASITGTEAFF
TGTGCCAGCATAACAGGAACTGAAGCTTTCTTT
>16|TRBV4-3|.|TRBJ1-2|.
CASSQDKRTVAYGYTF
TGCGCCAGCAGCCAAGATAAAAGGACTGTAGCCTATGGCTACACCTTC
>16|TRBV5-4|few|TRBJ2-7|.
CASSRLVGGLSNEQYF
TGTGCCAGCAGCCGACTAGTGGGGGGGCTTTCGAACGAGCAGTACTTC
>14|TRBV6-5|.|TRBJ1-1|.
CASSRLAGDTEAFF
TGTGCCAGCAGCCGCTTGGCAGGGGACACTGAAGCTTTCTTT
>15|TRBV5-6|.|TRBJ2-7|.
CASSRRQRIYHEQYF
TGTGCCAGCAGCCGAAGACAGAGGATTTACCACGAGCAGTACTTC
>12|TRBV11-2|.|TRBJ2-7|TRBD2
CASTTSGGTSDF
TGTGCCAGCACCACCTCCGGCGGGACTAGCGACTTC
>13|TRBV7-9|few|TRBJ1-1|TRBD1
CASSSQGTDEAFF
TGTGCCAGCAGCTCGCAGGGGACAGACGAAGCTTTCTTT
>15|TRBV29-1|.|TRBJ2-3|TRBD1
CSVVGGQGFTDTQYF
TGCAGCGTTGTTGGAGGACAGGGGTTCACAGATACGCAGTATTTT
>16|TRBV15|once|TRBJ1-2|TRBD1
CATSRMDRGHDYGYTF
TGTGCCACCAGCAGAATGGACAGGGGGCACGACTATGGCTACACCTTC
>13|TRBV27|.|TRBJ1-2|.
CASSLSGDYGYTF
TGTGCCAGCAGTTTATCAGGAGACTATGGCTACACCTTC
>16|TRBV5-1|.|TRBJ1-2|.
CASSREGQTANYGYTF
TGCGCCAGCAGCCGAGAAGGACAGACTGCTAACTATGGCTACACCTTC
>15|TRBV10-3|.|TRBJ1-1|.
CAISGAGRKNTEAFF
TGTGCCATCAGTGGGGCGGGACGGAAGAACACTGAAGCTTTCTTT
>13|TRBV27|.|TRBJ2-7|TRBD1
CASRQGAAYEQYF
TGTGCCAGCAGACAGGGGGCTGCCTACGAGCAGTACTTC
>13|TRBV2|.|TRBJ1-5|.
CASRERPGQPRHF
TGTGCCAGCAGGGAAAGACCGGGACAACCTAGGCATTTT
>15|TRBV11-2|.|TRBJ2-7|.
CASSLDLGMTYEQYF
TGTGCCAGCAGCTTAGATCTAGGAATGACCTACGAGCAGTACTTC
>14|TRBV5-4|.|TRBJ2-5|.
CASSTIGNLREQYF
TGTGCCAGCAGCACCATAGGGAATCTCCGGGAGCAGTACTTC
>13|TRBV7-9|.|TRBJ2-1|.
CASSAGQRIEQFF
TGTGCCAGCAGCGCGGGCCAGAGAATTGAGCAGTTCTTC
>12|TRBV7-8|.|TRBJ2-2|.
CASSPEGGELFF
TGTGCCAGCAGCCCTGAGGGTGGGGAGCTGTTTTTT
>14|TRBV4-1|.|TRBJ1-1|TRBD1
CASSQKTGSTEAFF
TGCGCCAGCAGCCAAAAGACAGGGAGCACTGAAGCTTTCTTT
>16|TRBV18|.|TRBJ1-1|.
CASSPELIRKNTEAFF
TGTGCCAGCTCACCAGAGCTTATAAGAAAGAACACTGAAGCTTTCTTT
>14|TRBV10-2|.|TRBJ2-7|TRBD2
CASSRTSGSYEQYF
TGCGCCAGCAGTCGGACTAGCGGCTCCTACGAGCAGTACTTC